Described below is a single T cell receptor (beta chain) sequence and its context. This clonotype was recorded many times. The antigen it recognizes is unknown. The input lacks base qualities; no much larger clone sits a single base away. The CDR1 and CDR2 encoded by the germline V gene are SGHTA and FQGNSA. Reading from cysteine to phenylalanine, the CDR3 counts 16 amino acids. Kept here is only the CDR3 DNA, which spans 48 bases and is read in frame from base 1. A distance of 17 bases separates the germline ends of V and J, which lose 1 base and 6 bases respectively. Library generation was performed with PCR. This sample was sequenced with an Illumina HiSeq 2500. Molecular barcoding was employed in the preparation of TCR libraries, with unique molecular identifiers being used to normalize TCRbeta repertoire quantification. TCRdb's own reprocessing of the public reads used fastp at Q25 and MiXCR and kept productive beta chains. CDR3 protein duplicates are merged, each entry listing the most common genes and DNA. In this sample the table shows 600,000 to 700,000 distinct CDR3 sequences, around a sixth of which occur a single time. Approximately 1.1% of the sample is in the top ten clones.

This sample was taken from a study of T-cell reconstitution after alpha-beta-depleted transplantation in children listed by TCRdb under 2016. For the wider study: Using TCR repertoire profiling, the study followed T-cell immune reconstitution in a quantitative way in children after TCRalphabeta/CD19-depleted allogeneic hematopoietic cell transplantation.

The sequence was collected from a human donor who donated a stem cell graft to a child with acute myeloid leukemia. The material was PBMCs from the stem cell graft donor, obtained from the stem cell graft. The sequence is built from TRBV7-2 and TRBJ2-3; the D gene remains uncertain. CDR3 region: CASSLGLAVAGDTQYF. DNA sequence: TGTGCCAGCAGCTTAGGCCTCGCCGTGGCCGGCGATACGCAGTATTTT.